These 22 T cell receptor beta chains were all obtained from the same sample, sequenced in a study of blood T cell repertoires in COVID-19. The method was immunoSEQ multiplex PCR; TCRdb's version includes in-frame clones alone and lacks a portion of them. The sample holds under 70,000 clones, 80% to 95% seen once. The specimen sequenced was peripheral blood. These receptors all stem from a human donor with active COVID-19. The donor label of this sample is uncertain.

Here the CDR3 reads CASSVDPAGDVEYF. CDR3 DNA: TGTGCCAGCAGCGTAGATCCAGCGGGAGATGTAGAGTACTTC. This sequence joins TRBV9 and TRBJ2-7, with 8 positions matching TRBD2. Germline assignment: CDR1 SGDLS and CDR2 YYNGEE. CDR3 length: 14 residues. V lost 0 bases, J lost 11 bases, and 10 bases stayed unmatched.

V gene TRBV2 combines with J gene TRBJ2-3; weak D call: TRBD1 (5 bases). The CDR3 extends over 14 amino acids. Germline loops: CDR1 SNHLY, CDR2 FYNNEI. Trimming stripped 6 bases from V and 6 bases from J, with 16 bases between. This CDR3 is CASRTADQGDTQYF. CDR3 nucleotides: TGTGCCAGCAGGACAGCCGACCAAGGGGATACGCAGTATTTT.

The gene calls are TRBV9 and TRBJ2-1, with a possible D match to TRBD1 (5 bases). Germline lookup yields CDR1 SGDLS and CDR2 YYNGEE. This CDR3 region has 16 residues. V gave up 0 bases and J gave up 7 bases, with 17 bases separating them. The CDR3 loop reads CASSVVAGAFGNEQFF. CDR3 nucleotides: TGTGCCAGCAGCGTAGTAGCTGGGGCCTTCGGGAATGAGCAGTTCTTC. The full variable domain, in which reference TRBV9 and TRBJ2-1 provide the parts outside the CDR3, is DSGVTQTPKHLITATGQRVTLRCSPRSGDLSVYWYQQSLDQGLQFLIQYYNGEERAKGNILERFSAQQFPDLHSELNLSSLELGDSALYFCASSVVAGAFGNEQFFGPGTRLTVL.

V usage is TRBV5-1 and J usage is TRBJ2-7; no clear D. Germline CDR1 is SGHRS and CDR2 is YFSETQ. This CDR3 region has 14 residues. V dropped 2 bases and J dropped 0 bases, with 9 bases sitting between them. The CDR3 nucleotides are TGCGCCAGCAGCTTCTTGACGGGCTCCTACGAGCAGTACTTC. As protein: CASSFLTGSYEQYF.

The V and J genes are TRBV30 and TRBJ2-7; weak D call: TRBD2 (5 bases). This CDR3 region has 14 residues. Trimming took 2 bases from V and 6 from J, leaving 17 bases between them. Germline-derived CDR1 and CDR2 are GTSNPN and SVGIG (reference sequence). The CDR3 region has the DNA TGTGCCTGGAGTCTGAGGGTCCTACGCCCCGAGCAGTACTTC. It codes for CAWSLRVLRPEQYF.

Concerning this clone itself: One end of the junction varies from germline; a read error may be responsible. The chain has TRBV6-5 and TRBJ2-2, with unresolved D. CDR1 MNHEY and CDR2 SVGAGI come from the germline V gene. CDR3 length: 12 residues. CDR3 nucleotide sequence: TGTGCCAGCAGTGACTCGGAGGGGGAGCTGTTTTTT. Its translation is CASSDSEGELFF.

The chain couples TRBV2 to TRBJ2-2; TRBD2 is a possible D gene (6 bases). CDR1 SNHLY and CDR2 FYNNEI come from the germline V gene. Trimming shortened V by 7 bases and J by 8 bases, and 11 bases separated the two germline ends. This CDR3 region has 12 residues. In DNA, the CDR3 is TGTGCCAGCACTAGCGCATTAGGGGAGCTGTTTTTT. It translates to CASTSALGELFF.

J is TRBJ2-7 and V is TRBV19, with TRBD1 identical over 8 bases. V lost 7 bases, J lost 3 bases, and 8 bases stayed unmatched. Germline CDR1 reads LNHDA; CDR2 reads SQIVND (reference sequence). The CDR3 runs to 14 residues. The CDR3 reads CASKGDRPDYEQYF. The CDR3 region has the DNA TGTGCCAGTAAGGGGGACAGGCCAGACTACGAGCAGTACTTC.

J is TRBJ1-1 and V is TRBV28, with TRBD1 as a possible D gene (6 bases). V lost 6 bases, J lost 4 bases, and 24 bases lay in between. The germline CDR1 and CDR2 sequences are MDHEN and SYDVKM. CDR3 length: 17 residues. The chain's CDR3 is CASSYSGGRLGSTEAFF. Written as DNA, the CDR3 is TGTGCCAGCAGCTATAGCGGGGGGCGATTGGGCAGCACTGAAGCTTTCTTT.

This clone was detected a few times. The chain recombines TRBV7-9 with TRBJ1-4; D is ambiguous. Germline CDR1 is SEHNR and CDR2 is FQNEAQ (reference sequence). There are 14 residues in the CDR3. The germline V and J ends were trimmed by 6 bases and 5 bases, with 13 bases remaining between them. The CDR3 region is CASRPRELNEKLFF. The CDR3 region has the DNA TGTGCCAGCAGACCAAGGGAGTTAAATGAAAAACTGTTTTTT.

This clone was picked up one time. The gene calls are TRBV10-3 and TRBJ2-2, with D possibly TRBD2 on 6 matching bases. The V gene lost 6 bases and the J gene lost 6 bases, with 11 bases spanning the gap. Germline CDR1 is ENHRY and CDR2 is SYGVKD. CDR3 length equals 13 residues. The CDR3 DNA reads as TGTGCCATCAGCGACGGAGGGTCCGGGGAGCTGTTTTTT. It encodes CAISDGGSGELFF.

The chain links TRBV27 to TRBJ1-2; the D gene is possibly TRBD1 (6 bases). Germline V CDR1 and CDR2: MNHEY, SMNVEV (reference sequence). V was cut by 5 bases and J by 8 bases, with 15 bases left in between. The CDR3 spans 13 residues. The CDR3 spells CASSLQGVEGYTF. The DNA for the CDR3 is TGTGCCAGCAGTCTACAGGGAGTGGAAGGCTACACCTTC.

The chain couples TRBV29-1 to TRBJ2-3; D is unresolved. Germline V lookup: CDR1 SQVTM, CDR2 ANQGSEA. Trimming shortened V by 4 bases and J by 2 bases, and 7 bases separated the two germline ends. The CDR3 extends over 12 amino acids. The CDR3 nucleotides are TGCAGCGTTGGGTACTACACAGATACGCAGTATTTT. This codes for CSVGYYTDTQYF.

Only a few counts were recorded for this clone. The chain has TRBV21-1 and TRBJ2-7; the D call in the table, TRBD2, was not verified against the DNA. TRBV21-1 is recorded as a pseudogene. This CDR3 is 11 amino acids long. This CDR3 reads CASSQRYEQYF. CDR3 coding DNA: TGTGCCAGCAGCCAACGGTACGAGCAGTACTTC.

This clone was recorded only once. The chain is built from TRBV2 and TRBJ2-7; D may be TRBD1 (5 bases). This CDR3 region has 13 residues. V lost 3 bases and J 4 bases, leaving 10 bases between the germline ends. The germline CDR1 and CDR2 sequences are SNHLY and FYNNEI. The DNA of the CDR3 is TGTGCCAGCAGTGATAGGGGTCGTTACGAGCAGTACGTC. As protein: CASSDRGRYEQYV.

The gene calls are TRBV28 and TRBJ2-1; no reliable D call. Germline CDR1 is MDHEN and CDR2 is SYDVKM. V was cut by 3 bases and J by 7 bases, with 4 bases left in between. This CDR3 region has 11 residues. The CDR3 DNA follows: TGTGCCAGCAGTTTCAGTAATGAGCAGTTCTTC. As protein: CASSFSNEQFF.

The rearrangement uses TRBV28 and TRBJ2-1; D may be TRBD2 (6 bases). Per germline, CDR1 MDHEN and CDR2 SYDVKM. This CDR3 region has 15 residues. The V and J ends lost 5 bases and 5 bases respectively, with 16 bases between them. CDR3 sequence: CASSPPGSVHNEQFF. In nucleotides, the CDR3 is TGTGCCAGCAGTCCCCCCGGGAGCGTCCACAATGAGCAGTTCTTC.

This chain links TRBV29-1 with TRBJ2-1; 12 bases match TRBD2. The germline gives CDR1 SQVTM, CDR2 ANQGSEA. The CDR3 consists of 16 residues. The V segment lost 7 bases and the J segment 6 bases; nucleotides outside the gene matches: 13. DNA of the CDR3: TGCAGCGCCGAGGGGACTAGCGGGTTAAGGGTCAATGAGCAGTTCTTC. It specifies CSAEGTSGLRVNEQFF.

The chain is built from TRBV19 and TRBJ2-4, with a weak D call TRBD1 (6 bases). Germline CDR1 is LNHDA and CDR2 is SQIVND (reference sequence). The V gene lost 6 bases and the J gene lost 5 bases, with 8 bases spanning the gap. This CDR3 is 12 amino acids long. CDR3: CASSRQENIQYF. CDR3 DNA: TGTGCCAGTAGCAGACAGGAAAACATTCAGTACTTC.

The V gene is TRBV29-1, the J gene TRBJ2-1, with a weak D call TRBD2 (6 bases). The V and J ends lost 2 bases and 8 bases respectively, with 10 bases between them. The V gene's germline CDR1 is SQVTM and CDR2 ANQGSEA. This CDR3 contains 12 residues. This CDR3 reads CSVETSFHEQFF. CDR3 DNA sequence: TGCAGCGTTGAAACTAGCTTCCATGAGCAGTTCTTC.

The V gene is TRBV30, the J gene TRBJ2-7; tentative D call: TRBD2 (6 bases). Trimming pared 5 bases from V and 7 bases from J, leaving 18 bases between. The CDR3 sequence is 13 residues long. From germline, CDR1 is GTSNPN and CDR2 SVGIG (reference sequence). As DNA, the CDR3 is TGTGCCTGGGGGTCCGGGAGTCCGCGGGAGCAGTACTTC. This sequence encodes CAWGSGSPREQYF.

The chain is built from TRBV4-3 and TRBJ1-1; tentative D call: TRBD1 (5 bases). V gave up 1 base and J gave up 6 bases, with 15 bases separating them. Germline V CDR1 and CDR2: LGHNA, YSLEER. The CDR3 extends over 15 amino acids. CDR3 sequence (DNA): TGCGCCAGCAGCCAAGGGGGGGGAGGAGGGCCTGAAGCTTTCTTT. This encodes CASSQGGGGGPEAFF.